This T cell receptor beta chain is drawn from a study of CD8 T cells in Susac syndrome. Study information: Five or six sequenced Susac syndrome patients had clinically active disease, while eight were in remission. Intravenous immunoglobulin alone or corticosteroids were being given to patients with Susac syndrome at blood draw, unless they were therapy-naive. General observations from the study: The study's TCR sequencing and HLA analysis covered a relatively small number of individuals, and the study acknowledged this.

This CDR3 comprises 14 residues. Deletions cut 2 bases from V and 6 bases from J, with 14 bases between. Germline CDR1 is SQVTM and CDR2 is ANQGSEA. The CD8+ and CD4+ T cells were isolated magnetically using a negative isolation approach, whereas the TEMRA cells were enriched by FACS. Roughly 0.45 to 1 ug RNA was reverse transcribed with random hexamers. TCRdb re-called the immunoSEQ multiplex PCR reads with MiXCR, one entry per CDR3 protein. Here the sample spans over 150,000 distinct CDR3 sequences, roughly 94% being singletons. To note about this clonotype: What it binds is unknown.

The V call is TRBV29-1, the J call TRBJ2-1, with D perhaps given as TRBD1 or TRBD2 (5 bases each). The sequenced sample was CD4+ T cells from PBMCs. The sequence was obtained from a human donor with Susac syndrome. The CDR3 sequence: CSVEPGTEPNEQFF. DNA for the CDR3: TGCAGCGTTGAACCCGGGACGGAACCCAATGAGCAGTTCTTC.